These 10 T cell receptor beta chains came from one sample sequenced in a study of CXCR3-negative and CXCR3-positive naive CD8 T cells (dated by TCRdb to the late 2010s). For these TCRs, the target antigens are not known. On the study overall, not on this receptor specifically: Compared with CXCR3-negative naive cells, CXCR3-positive naive cells had TRB CDR3s with higher hydrophobicity (lower Kidera factor 4), lower energy, and higher strength and volume indices.

Sequencer: NextSeq 550. The Human TCR Profiling Kit (MiLaboratory) was used to prepare UMI-labeled 5' RACE TRB cDNA libraries. TCRdb reprocessed the raw reads; every CDR3 protein sequence is a single record, and DNA is not supplied. The sample table holds 150,000 to 180,000 distinct CDR3 sequences. In total, the top ten clones hold under 0.5% of the sample. Sample: naive CXCR3+ CD8+ T cells from blood. The cell subset or site label here, explained by the study, means: CD45RO-CCR7+CD27+CD95- naive CD8+ T cells expressing CXCR3 (TNR3+). These receptors all stem from a human donor in good health. Some clones in this sample may be carry-over from other donors' samples.

This chain uses TRBV7-9 with TRBJ2-1; without DNA, the TCRdb call of TRBD2 cannot be checked. The germline gives CDR1 SEHNR, CDR2 FQNEAQ (reference sequence). The CDR3 has 12 amino acids. The CDR3 loop is CASSLEREGEFF.

The chain joins TRBV7-9 to TRBJ1-1; lacking DNA, the TRBD1 call made by TCRdb goes unchecked. This CDR3 is 15 amino acids long. Germline CDR1 reads SEHNR; CDR2 reads FQNEAQ (reference sequence). CDR3 protein: CASSSTGDGNTEAFF.

The gene calls are TRBV12-3 or TRBV12-4 and TRBJ2-1; the TCRdb D gene call, TRBD1, has no DNA to confirm it. The CDR3 consists of 14 residues. This CDR3 reads CASSLGYRDHEQFF.

CDR3 in amino acids: CASSFGPAYGYTF. The chain combines TRBV7-9 with TRBJ1-2. This CDR3 has 13 amino acids. Germline V lookup: CDR1 SEHNR, CDR2 FQNEAQ (reference sequence).

The chain has TRBV9 and TRBJ2-3; with no DNA, the TCRdb D assignment of TRBD2 cannot be verified. Looked up from germline, CDR1 is SGDLS and CDR2 is YYNGEE. The CDR3 length is 16 residues. CDR3 sequence: CASSPWVGEGTDTQYF.

The V gene is TRBV29-1, the J gene TRBJ1-1; TCRdb proposes TRBD1, but this gene call is untestable without DNA. CDR3 length equals 12 residues. CDR1 and CDR2 (germline): SQVTM, ANQGSEA. CDR3 protein: CSSQGAGTEAFF.

CDR3: CSVEGGGRDEQYF. V gene TRBV29-1 combines with J gene TRBJ2-7; checking the TCRdb D call of TRBD2 is not possible without DNA. In germline, CDR1 is SQVTM, CDR2 ANQGSEA. The CDR3 is 13 residues long.

The chain uses TRBV3-1 and TRBJ1-2; TCRdb calls TRBD1, which cannot be checked without DNA. The CDR3 runs 20 residues. Germline V gene data show CDR1 as LGHDT and CDR2 as YNNKEL (reference sequence). CDR3 sequence reads: CASSQDRSGHGDRSNYGYTF.

The chain recombines TRBV29-1 with TRBJ2-1. This CDR3 has 13 residues. The germline V gene has CDR1 SQVTM and CDR2 ANQGSEA. The CDR3 region is CSVGGRTYNEQFF.

This chain uses TRBV7-6 with TRBJ2-1; no DNA is available, so the TRBD2 call from TCRdb remains unchecked. The CDR3 has 15 amino acids. From germline, CDR1 is SGHVS and CDR2 FNYEAQ. CDR3 residues: CASSPLWEGVYEQFF.